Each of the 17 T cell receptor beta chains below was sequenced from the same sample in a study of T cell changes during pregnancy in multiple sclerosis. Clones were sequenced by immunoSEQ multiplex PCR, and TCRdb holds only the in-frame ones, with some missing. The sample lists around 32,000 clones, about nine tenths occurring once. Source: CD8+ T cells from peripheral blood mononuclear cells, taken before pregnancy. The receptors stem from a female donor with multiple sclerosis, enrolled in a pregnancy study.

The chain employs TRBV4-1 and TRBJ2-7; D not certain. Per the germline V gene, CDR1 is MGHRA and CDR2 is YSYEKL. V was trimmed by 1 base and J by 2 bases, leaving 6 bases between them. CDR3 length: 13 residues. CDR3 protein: CASSQGRTYEQYF. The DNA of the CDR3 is TGCGCCAGCAGCCAAGGCAGAACCTACGAGCAGTACTTC.

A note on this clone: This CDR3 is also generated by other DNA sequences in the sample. The CDR3 DNA is TGTGCCAGCAGCTTTAAGGGACAGCTGAACACTGAAGCTTTCTTT. It encodes CASSFKGQLNTEAFF. The rearrangement links TRBV11-3 to TRBJ1-1; 7 bases map to TRBD1. Looked up from germline, CDR1 is SGHNT and CDR2 is YENEEA. The CDR3 consists of 15 residues. J gave up 0 bases and V 3 bases, and 4 bases lay outside the gene matches.

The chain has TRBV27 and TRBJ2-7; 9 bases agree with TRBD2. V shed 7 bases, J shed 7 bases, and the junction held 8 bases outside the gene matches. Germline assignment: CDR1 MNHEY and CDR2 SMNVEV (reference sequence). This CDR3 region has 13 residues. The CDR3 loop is CASNKREVGEQYF. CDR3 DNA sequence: TGTGCCAGCAATAAGCGGGAGGTGGGAGAGCAGTACTTC.

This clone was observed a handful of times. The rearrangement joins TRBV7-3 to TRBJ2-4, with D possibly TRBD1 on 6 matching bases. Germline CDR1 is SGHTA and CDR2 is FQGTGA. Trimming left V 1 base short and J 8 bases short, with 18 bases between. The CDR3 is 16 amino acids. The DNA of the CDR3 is TGTGCCAGCAGCTTAAAGACAGGTGGAATGGGGGACATTCAGTACTTC. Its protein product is CASSLKTGGMGDIQYF.

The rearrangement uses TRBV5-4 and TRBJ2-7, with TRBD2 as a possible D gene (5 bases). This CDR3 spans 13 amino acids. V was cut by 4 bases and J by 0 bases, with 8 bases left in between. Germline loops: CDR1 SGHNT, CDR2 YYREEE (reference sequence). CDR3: CASSAGLSYEQYF. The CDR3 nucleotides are TGTGCCAGCAGCGCGGGTCTCTCCTACGAGCAGTACTTC.

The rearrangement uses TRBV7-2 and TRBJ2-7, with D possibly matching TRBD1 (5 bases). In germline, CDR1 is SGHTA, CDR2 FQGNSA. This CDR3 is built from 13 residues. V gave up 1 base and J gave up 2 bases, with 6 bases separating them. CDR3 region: CASSLDRTYEQYF. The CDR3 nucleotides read TGTGCCAGCAGCTTAGACAGGACCTACGAGCAGTACTTC.

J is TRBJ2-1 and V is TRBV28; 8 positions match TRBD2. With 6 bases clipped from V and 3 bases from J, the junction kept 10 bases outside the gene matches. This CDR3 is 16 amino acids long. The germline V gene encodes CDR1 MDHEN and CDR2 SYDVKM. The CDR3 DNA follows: TGTGCCAGCAGATCCTTTAGCGGGATCCTCTACAATGAGCAGTTCTTC. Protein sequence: CASRSFSGILYNEQFF.

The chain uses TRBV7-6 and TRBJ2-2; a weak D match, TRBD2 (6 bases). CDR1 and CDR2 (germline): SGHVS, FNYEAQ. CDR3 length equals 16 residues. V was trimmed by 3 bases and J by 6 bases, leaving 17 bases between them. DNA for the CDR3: TGTGCCAGCAGCTTCGGTCCGGGAGAGGGAGCCGGGGAGCTGTTTTTT. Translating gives CASSFGPGEGAGELFF.

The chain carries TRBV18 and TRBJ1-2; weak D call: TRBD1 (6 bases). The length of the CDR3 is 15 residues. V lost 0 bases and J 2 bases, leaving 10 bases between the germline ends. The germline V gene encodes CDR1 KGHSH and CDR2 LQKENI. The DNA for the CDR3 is TGTGCCAGCTCACCACCGCGACAGGCGAACTATGGCTACACCTTC. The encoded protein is CASSPPRQANYGYTF.

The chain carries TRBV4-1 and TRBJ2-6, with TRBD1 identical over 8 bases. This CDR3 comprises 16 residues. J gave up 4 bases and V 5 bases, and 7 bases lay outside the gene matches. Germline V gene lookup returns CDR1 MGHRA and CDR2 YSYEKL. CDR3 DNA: TGCGCCAGCAGCTATTGGACAGGGTTCGGGGCCAACGTCCTGACTTTC. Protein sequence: CASSYWTGFGANVLTF.

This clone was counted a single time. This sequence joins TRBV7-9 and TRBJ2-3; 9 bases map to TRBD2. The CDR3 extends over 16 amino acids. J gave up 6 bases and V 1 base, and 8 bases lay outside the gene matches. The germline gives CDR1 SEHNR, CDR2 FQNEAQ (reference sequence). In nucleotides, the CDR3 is TGTGCCAGCAGCTTAGAGCCTAGCGGGATTAGGGATACGCAGTATTTT. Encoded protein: CASSLEPSGIRDTQYF. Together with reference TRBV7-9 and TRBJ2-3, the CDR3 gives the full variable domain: DTGVSQNPRHKITKRGQNVTFRCDPISEHNRLYWYRQTLGQGPEFLTYFQNEAQLEKSRLLSDRFSAERPKGSFSTLEIQRTEQGDSAMYLCASSLEPSGIRDTQYFGPGTRLTVL.

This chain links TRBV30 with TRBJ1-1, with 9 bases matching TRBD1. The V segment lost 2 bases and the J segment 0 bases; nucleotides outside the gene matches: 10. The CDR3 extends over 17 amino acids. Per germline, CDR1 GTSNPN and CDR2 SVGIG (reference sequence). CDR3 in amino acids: CAWSSGTGYFVNTEAFF. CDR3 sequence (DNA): TGTGCCTGGAGTTCCGGGACAGGGTATTTTGTGAACACTGAAGCTTTCTTT.

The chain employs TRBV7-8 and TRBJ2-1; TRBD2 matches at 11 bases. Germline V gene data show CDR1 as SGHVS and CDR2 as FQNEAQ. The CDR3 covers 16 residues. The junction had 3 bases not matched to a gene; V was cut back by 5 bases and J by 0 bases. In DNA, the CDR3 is TGTGCCAGCAGCATAACTAGCGGGAGCTCCTACAATGAGCAGTTCTTC. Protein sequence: CASSITSGSSYNEQFF.

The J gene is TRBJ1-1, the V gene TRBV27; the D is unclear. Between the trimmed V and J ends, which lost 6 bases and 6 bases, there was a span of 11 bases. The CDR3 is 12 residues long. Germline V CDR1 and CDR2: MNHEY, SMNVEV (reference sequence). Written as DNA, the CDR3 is TGTGCCAGCAGCACCTACGGGTCTGAAGCTTTCTTT. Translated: CASSTYGSEAFF.

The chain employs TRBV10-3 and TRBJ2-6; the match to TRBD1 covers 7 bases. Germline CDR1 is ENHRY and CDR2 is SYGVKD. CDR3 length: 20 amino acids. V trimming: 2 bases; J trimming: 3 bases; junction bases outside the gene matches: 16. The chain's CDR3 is CAISEPSGQLPSYGANVLTF. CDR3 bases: TGTGCCATCAGTGAGCCGTCGGGACAGTTACCCTCTTATGGGGCCAACGTCCTGACTTTC.

The CDR3 loop reads CASSLRLQDQPQHF. The CDR3 nucleotides read TGTGCCAGCAGTTTAAGACTTCAAGATCAGCCCCAGCATTTT. The V gene is TRBV28, the J gene TRBJ1-5; D unclear. Germline V gene sequence: CDR1 MDHEN, CDR2 SYDVKM. V shed 2 bases and J shed 5 bases, with 10 bases lying between them. This CDR3 has 14 amino acids.

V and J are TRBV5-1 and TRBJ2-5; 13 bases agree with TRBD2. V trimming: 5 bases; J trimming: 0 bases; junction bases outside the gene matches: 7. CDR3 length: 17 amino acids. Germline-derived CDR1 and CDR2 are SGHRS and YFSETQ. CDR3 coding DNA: TGCGCCAGCAGTCCGGGACTAGCGGGGTCGTACCAAGAGACCCAGTACTTC. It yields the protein CASSPGLAGSYQETQYF.